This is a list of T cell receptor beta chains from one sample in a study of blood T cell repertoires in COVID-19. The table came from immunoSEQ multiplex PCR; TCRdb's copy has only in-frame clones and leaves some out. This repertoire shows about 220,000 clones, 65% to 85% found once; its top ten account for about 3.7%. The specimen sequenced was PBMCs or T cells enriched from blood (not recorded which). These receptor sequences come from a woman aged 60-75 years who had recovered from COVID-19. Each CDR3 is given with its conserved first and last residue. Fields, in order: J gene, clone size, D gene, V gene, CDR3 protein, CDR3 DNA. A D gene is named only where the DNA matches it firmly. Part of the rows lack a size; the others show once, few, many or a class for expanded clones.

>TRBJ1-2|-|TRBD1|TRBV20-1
CSASSEGANYGYTF
TGCAGTGCTAGTTCGGAGGGGGCCAACTATGGCTACACCTTC
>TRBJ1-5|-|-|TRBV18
CASSPGENQPQHF
TGTGCCAGCTCACCGGGAGAGAATCAGCCCCAGCATTTT
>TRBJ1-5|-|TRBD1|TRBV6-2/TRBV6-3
CASSSDREGNQPQHF
TGTGCCAGCAGCTCGGACAGGGAAGGCAATCAGCCCCAGCATTTT
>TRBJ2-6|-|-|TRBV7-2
CASSPVLSGANVLTF
TGTGCCAGCAGCCCGGTCCTCTCTGGGGCCAACGTCCTGACTTTC
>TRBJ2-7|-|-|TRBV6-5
CASRDPGILTYEQYF
TGTGCCAGCAGAGACCCAGGTATACTGACCTACGAGCAGTACTTC
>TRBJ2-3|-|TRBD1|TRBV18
CASSPWTGQSDTQYF
TGTGCCAGCTCACCCTGGACAGGGCAGTCAGATACGCAGTATTTT
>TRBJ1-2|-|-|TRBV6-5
CASSLHLGEGYTF
TGTGCCAGCAGTCTACATTTAGGGGAAGGCTACACCTTC
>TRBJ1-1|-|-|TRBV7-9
CASSRDTEAFF
TGTGCCAGCAGTCGGGACACTGAAGCTTTCTTT
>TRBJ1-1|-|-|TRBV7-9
CASSPIRRFAAFF
TGTGCCAGCAGCCCCATTAGGCGGTTTGCAGCTTTCTTT
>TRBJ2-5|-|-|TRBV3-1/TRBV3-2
CASSQASVKETQYF
TGTGCCAGCAGCCAAGCTTCGGTCAAAGAGACCCAGTACTTC
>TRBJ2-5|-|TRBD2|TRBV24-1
CATSDPGLAGAETQYF
TGTGCCACCAGTGACCCCGGACTAGCGGGAGCTGAGACCCAGTACTTC
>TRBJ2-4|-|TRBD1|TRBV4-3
CASSQEDRGLENIQYF
TGCGCCAGCAGCCAAGAGGACAGGGGGCTGGAAAACATTCAGTACTTC
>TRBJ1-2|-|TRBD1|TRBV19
CASNRAQGSRNYGYTF
TGTGCCAGTAATCGGGCACAGGGGAGCCGAAACTATGGCTACACCTTC
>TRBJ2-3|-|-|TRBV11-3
CASSGTSTDTQYF
TGTGCCAGCAGTGGGACTAGCACAGATACGCAGTATTTT
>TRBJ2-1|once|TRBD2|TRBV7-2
CASSWAGTSSYNEQFF
TGTGCCAGCAGCTGGGCCGGGACTAGCTCCTACAATGAGCAGTTCTTC
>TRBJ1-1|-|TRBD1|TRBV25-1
CASRPRQGTEAFF
TGTGCCAGCAGGCCACGACAGGGGACTGAAGCTTTCTTT
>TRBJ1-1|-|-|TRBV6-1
CASSESFSNTEAFF
TGTGCCAGCAGTGAATCCTTCTCGAACACTGAAGCTTTCTTT
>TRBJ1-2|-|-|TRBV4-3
CASSQEFQGWSYTF
TGCGCCAGCAGCCAAGAATTTCAGGGTTGGAGCTACACCTTC
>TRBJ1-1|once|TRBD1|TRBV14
CASSQVEGQYAFF
TGTGCCAGCAGCCAAGTTGAGGGACAGTACGCTTTCTTT
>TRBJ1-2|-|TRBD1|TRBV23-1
CASRPSGTGWYGYTF
TGCGCCAGCAGACCTTCGGGGACAGGCTGGTATGGCTACACCTTC
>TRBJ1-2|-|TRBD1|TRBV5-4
CASSSGQGARGYTF
TGTGCCAGCAGCTCGGGACAGGGGGCTCGAGGCTACACCTTC
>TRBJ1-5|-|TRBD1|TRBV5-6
CASSRTGAGNQPQHF
TGTGCCAGCAGCCGGACAGGGGCTGGCAATCAGCCCCAGCATTTT
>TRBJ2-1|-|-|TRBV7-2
CASSPSLYNEQFF
TGTGCCAGCAGCCCTTCCCTCTACAATGAGCAGTTCTTC
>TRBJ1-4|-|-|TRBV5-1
CASSPPGGNEKLFF
TGCGCCAGCAGCCCCCCCGGGGGTAATGAAAAACTGTTTTTT
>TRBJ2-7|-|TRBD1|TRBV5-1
CASSFGQGPGEQYF
TGCGCCAGCAGCTTCGGACAGGGCCCCGGCGAGCAGTACTTC
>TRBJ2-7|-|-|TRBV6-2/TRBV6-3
CASSYSFLSGSDEQYF
TGTGCCAGCAGTTACAGTTTCCTTTCGGGGTCGGACGAGCAGTACTTC
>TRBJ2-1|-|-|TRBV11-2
CASSLDREGEQFF
TGTGCCAGCAGCTTAGATCGAGAGGGTGAGCAGTTCTTC
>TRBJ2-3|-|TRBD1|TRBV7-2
CASSPQVIRGLADTQYF
TGTGCCAGCAGCCCTCAAGTAATCAGGGGGCTTGCAGATACGCAGTATTTT
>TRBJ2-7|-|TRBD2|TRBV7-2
CASSPREGTYEQYF
TGTGCCAGCAGCCCCCGGGAGGGGACCTACGAGCAGTACTTC
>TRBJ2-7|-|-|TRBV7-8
CASSQRTQEGQYF
TGTGCCAGCAGCCAAAGGACCCAAGAGGGGCAGTACTTC
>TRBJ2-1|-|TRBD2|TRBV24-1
CATSDSKPGLAGSSYNEQFF
TGTGCCACCAGTGATTCGAAACCGGGACTAGCGGGTAGCTCCTACAATGAGCAGTTCTTC
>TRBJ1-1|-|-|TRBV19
CASSPPAGIRTEAFF
TGTGCCAGTAGCCCCCCGGCGGGAATAAGGACTGAAGCTTTCTTT
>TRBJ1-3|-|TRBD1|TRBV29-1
CSVGTGRNTIYF
TGCAGCGTTGGGACAGGGAGAAACACCATATATTTT
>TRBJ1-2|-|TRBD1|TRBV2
CASDPQGTGLKGYTF
TGTGCCAGCGACCCCCAGGGGACAGGGCTAAAAGGCTACACCTTC
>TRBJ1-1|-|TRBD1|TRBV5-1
CASSTDRASDTEAFF
TGCGCCAGCAGCACCGACAGGGCATCCGACACTGAAGCTTTCTTT
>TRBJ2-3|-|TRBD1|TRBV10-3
CAISSGTDTDTQYF
TGTGCCATCAGTTCCGGGACAGACACAGATACGCAGTATTTT
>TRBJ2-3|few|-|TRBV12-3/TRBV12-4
CASSFQSTDTQYF
TGTGCCAGCAGTTTCCAGAGCACAGATACGCAGTATTTT
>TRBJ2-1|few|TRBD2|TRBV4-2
CASSQASGREYNEQFF
TGTGCCAGCAGCCAAGCTAGCGGGAGGGAATACAATGAGCAGTTCTTC
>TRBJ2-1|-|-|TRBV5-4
CASSLPGLLNEQFF
TGTGCCAGCAGCTTGCCAGGGTTGTTGAATGAGCAGTTCTTC
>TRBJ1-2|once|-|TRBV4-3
CASSQEGRFGYTF
TGCGCCAGCAGCCAAGAGGGGAGGTTTGGCTACACCTTC
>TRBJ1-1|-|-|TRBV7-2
CASSSGGARTEAFF
TGTGCCAGCAGCTCCGGCGGGGCGAGAACTGAAGCTTTCTTT
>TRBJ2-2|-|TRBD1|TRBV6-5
CASSYSGQGPTGELFF
TGTGCCAGCAGTTACTCGGGACAGGGGCCGACCGGGGAGCTGTTTTTT
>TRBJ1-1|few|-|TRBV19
CASSIGHGDEAFF
TGTGCCAGTAGTATCGGACACGGTGATGAAGCTTTCTTT
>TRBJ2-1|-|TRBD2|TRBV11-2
CASSLGRTSGRLNEQFF
TGTGCCAGCAGCTTAGGCCGGACTAGCGGGAGGTTAAATGAGCAGTTCTTC
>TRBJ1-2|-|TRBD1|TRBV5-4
CASSLGAGQNYGYTF
TGTGCCAGCAGCTTGGGTGCGGGACAGAACTATGGCTACACCTTC
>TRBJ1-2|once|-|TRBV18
CASSPSAGYGYTF
TGTGCCAGCTCACCATCGGCAGGCTATGGCTACACCTTC
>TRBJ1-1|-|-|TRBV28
CASSLYRRNTEAFF
TGTGCCAGCAGTTTATATAGGAGGAACACTGAAGCTTTCTTT